The 12 T cell receptor beta chains given below trace back to one sample, sequenced in a study of shared clonotypes between healthy human individuals. Clones were sequenced by immunoSEQ multiplex PCR, and TCRdb holds only the in-frame ones, with some missing. This table holds some 1 million clones, about 77% found once. The sequenced sample was memory CD4+ T cells sorted from blood. Subset reported: CD45RA-negative fraction. All receptors derive from a man aged 18 to 29 in good health.

This rearrangement joins TRBV5-5 to TRBJ2-3; D uncertain. Germline V lookup: CDR1 SGHKS, CDR2 YYEKEE (reference sequence). The CDR3 has 12 residues. Deletions cut 4 bases from V and 6 bases from J, with 9 bases between. CDR3 sequence: CASSQWVDTQYF. The CDR3 DNA is TGTGCCAGCAGCCAATGGGTGGATACGCAGTATTTT. Supplemented by reference TRBV5-5 and TRBJ2-3, the full variable domain reads DAGVTQSPTHLIKTRGQQVTLRCSPISGHKSVSWYQQVLGQGPQFIFQYYEKEERGRGNFPDRFSARQFPNYSSELNVNALLLGDSALYLCASSQWVDTQYFGPGTRLTVL.

The rearrangement links TRBV6-6 to TRBJ1-5; TRBD1 is a possible D gene (5 bases). The length of the CDR3 is 15 residues. V lost 4 bases and J 0 bases, leaving 10 bases between the germline ends. From germline, CDR1 is MNHNY and CDR2 SVGAGI (reference sequence). CDR3 sequence: CASSSPGGSNQPQHF. CDR3 coding DNA: TGTGCCAGCAGTTCTCCCGGGGGTAGCAATCAGCCCCAGCATTTT.

This chain joins TRBV6-5 and TRBJ2-1, with D perhaps TRBD1 or TRBD2 (5 bases each). The V end was cut by 0 bases, the J end by 6 bases, with 15 bases between. The CDR3 is 16 residues long. Germline CDR1 and CDR2: MNHEY and SVGAGI. Written as DNA, the CDR3 is TGTGCCAGCAGTTACTCGAGTACTACTAGGGGCAATGAGCAGTTCTTC. Residues: CASSYSSTTRGNEQFF.

Comments on this clone: One junction end does not reproduce the germline sequence, and a read error may be involved. The chain joins TRBV29-1 to TRBJ2-7; a weak D match, TRBD2 (5 bases). The CDR3 covers 10 residues. The V gene's germline CDR1 is SQVTM and CDR2 ANQGSEA. Here the CDR3 reads CSVEVRGYGF. As DNA, the CDR3 is TGCAGCGTTGAGGTCAGAGGGTACGGCTTC.

With regard to this clone: Different DNA sequences within this sample yield the same CDR3. The chain links TRBV11-2 to TRBJ2-5; no clear D gene. The CDR3 is made up of 13 amino acids. CDR1 is SGHAT, CDR2 FQNNGV, per germline. V lost 4 bases, J lost 4 bases, and 10 bases lay in between. CDR3 sequence: CASSSARGETQYF. CDR3 nucleotide sequence: TGTGCCAGCAGCTCAGCCCGTGGAGAGACCCAGTACTTC.

This chain joins TRBV7-2 and TRBJ2-4, with no clear D. This CDR3 spans 13 amino acids. Trimming pared 1 base from V and 6 bases from J, leaving 7 bases between. Germline V CDR1 and CDR2: SGHTA, FQGNSA. The CDR3: CASSLVGANIQYF. The CDR3 DNA is TGTGCCAGCAGCTTAGTAGGAGCAAACATTCAGTACTTC.

The rearrangement uses TRBV7-9 and TRBJ2-7; 10 bases match TRBD2. J lost 6 bases, V lost 6 bases, and 11 bases had no gene match. CDR1 SEHNR and CDR2 FQNEAQ come from the germline V gene (reference sequence). This CDR3 spans 15 amino acids. CDR3 DNA: TGTGCCAGCAGTCATGGCGCTAGCGGGAGATCCGAGCAGTACTTC. As protein: CASSHGASGRSEQYF.

The chain is built from TRBV9 and TRBJ2-7, with D maybe TRBD2 (5 bases). Germline V lookup: CDR1 SGDLS, CDR2 YYNGEE. The CDR3 is 12 residues long. V was clipped by 5 bases and J by 7 bases, with 13 bases between them. CDR3 sequence reads: CASSEGLGEQYF. Here the CDR3 DNA reads TGTGCCAGCAGTGAAGGACTCGGGGAGCAGTACTTC.

The rearrangement joins TRBV7-8 to TRBJ1-4, with 9 positions matching TRBD1. Per the germline V gene, CDR1 is SGHVS and CDR2 is FQNEAQ. V shed 0 bases, J shed 7 bases, and the junction held 9 bases outside the gene matches. This CDR3 has 17 residues. CDR3 coding DNA: TGTGCCAGCAGCTTAGCCATGCTCACAGGGGGCGGTGAAAAACTGTTTTTT. Its protein is CASSLAMLTGGGEKLFF.

This clone occurred a few times. This chain uses TRBV5-6 with TRBJ2-2; 9 bases match TRBD2. Germline V CDR1 and CDR2: SGHDT, YYEEEE. V shed 4 bases, J shed 5 bases, and the junction held 9 bases outside the gene matches. The CDR3 spans 16 residues. The DNA for the CDR3 is TGTGCCAGCAGCCCCCAGGGACTAGCAATGACCGGGGAGCTGTTTTTT. This sequence encodes CASSPQGLAMTGELFF.

The gene calls are TRBV5-6 and TRBJ2-4; maybe TRBD1 (6 bases). The V gene's germline CDR1 is SGHDT and CDR2 YYEEEE. CDR3 length: 11 residues. V was clipped by 3 bases and J by 15 bases, with 13 bases between them. As DNA, the CDR3 is TGTGCCAGCAGCTCCTCAAGGGGGAGGTACTTC. Translating it yields CASSSSRGRYF.

V gene TRBV5-6 combines with J gene TRBJ2-7; 7 nucleotides line up with TRBD1. The CDR3 has 12 amino acids. From germline, CDR1 is SGHDT and CDR2 YYEEEE. Trimming removed 2 bases from V and 9 bases from J; junction bases left unmatched: 5. The CDR3 nucleotides are TGTGCCAGCAGCTTCGGACAGGAGCGGCAGTACTTC. Translating it yields CASSFGQERQYF.